Each of the 6 T cell receptor beta chains below was sequenced from the same sample in a study of identical twins. TCRdb itself ran the 5' RACE reads through MiXCR, one entry per CDR3 protein. The profile covers more than 600,000 distinct CDR3 sequences, with 18% appearing a single time and roughly 14% taken by the ten largest. These data were also reused for a study on T cells expressing NK-cell markers.

The sample consisted of PBMCs. The receptors here all came from a woman aged 18-35 years in good health.

The chain has TRBV5-5 and TRBJ1-6; 7 nucleotides match TRBD1. Germline-derived CDR1 and CDR2 are SGHKS and YYEKEE (reference sequence). This CDR3 has 14 residues. Trimming at V came to 4 bases and at J to 10 bases, leaving 8 bases not matched to a gene. The CDR3 reads CASSQGDFLSPLHF. The CDR3 bases are TGTGCCAGCAGCCAGGGGGACTTTCTCTCACCCCTCCACTTT.

This clonotype was counted a few times. The gene calls are TRBV20-1 and TRBJ2-3; possibly TRBD1 for D (6 bases). Germline loops: CDR1 DFQATT, CDR2 SNEGSKA (reference sequence). The CDR3 is 13 amino acids. Trimming cost V 3 bases and J 4 bases, with 11 bases left between them. The CDR3 loop is CSASSGASDTQYF. The CDR3 bases are TGCAGTGCTAGCTCAGGGGCCTCAGATACGCAGTATTTT.

This clonotype was seen a few times. V is TRBV9 and J is TRBJ2-1; D may be TRBD2 (5 bases). V lost 5 bases to trimming and J lost 8 bases, with 11 bases between them. CDR3 length: 12 residues. Germline assignment: CDR1 SGDLS and CDR2 YYNGEE. In DNA form, the CDR3 reads TGTGCCAGCAGTGGGAGTGAGCATGAGCAGTTCTTC. This translates into CASSGSEHEQFF.

This clonotype showed up just a few times. This chain links TRBV5-8 with TRBJ1-1; D may be TRBD1 (5 bases). This CDR3 contains 15 residues. Germline values: CDR1 SGHTS, CDR2 YDEGEE. V was trimmed by 3 bases and J by 0 bases, leaving 12 bases between them. Here the CDR3 DNA reads TGTGCCAGCAGCTGGGGCATTGGAATGAACACTGAAGCTTTCTTT. It encodes CASSWGIGMNTEAFF. The full variable domain, rest sourced from reference TRBV5-8 and TRBJ1-1, is EAGVTQSPTHLIKTRGQQATLRCSPISGHTSVYWYQQALGLGLQFLLWYDEGEERNRGNFPPRFSGRQFPNYSSELNVNALELEDSALYLCASSWGIGMNTEAFFGQGTRLTVV.

This clonotype was recorded a few times. J is TRBJ2-5 and V is TRBV12-3 or TRBV12-4; D unclear. This CDR3 spans 13 amino acids. V was pared by 4 bases and J by 2 bases, with 8 bases between. The CDR3 nucleotides are TGTGCCAGCAGTTCCTGGGGACAAGAGACCCAGTACTTC. This sequence encodes CASSSWGQETQYF.

This clonotype was found a few times. The J gene is TRBJ2-5, the V gene TRBV5-6, with 7 bases fitting TRBD1. V shed 6 bases and J 2 bases; nucleotides not matched to a gene: 1. The CDR3 sequence is 12 residues long. CDR1 and CDR2 (germline): SGHDT, YYEEEE. CDR3 sequence (DNA): TGTGCCAGCAACAGGGGTCAAGAGACCCAGTACTTC. It codes for CASNRGQETQYF.